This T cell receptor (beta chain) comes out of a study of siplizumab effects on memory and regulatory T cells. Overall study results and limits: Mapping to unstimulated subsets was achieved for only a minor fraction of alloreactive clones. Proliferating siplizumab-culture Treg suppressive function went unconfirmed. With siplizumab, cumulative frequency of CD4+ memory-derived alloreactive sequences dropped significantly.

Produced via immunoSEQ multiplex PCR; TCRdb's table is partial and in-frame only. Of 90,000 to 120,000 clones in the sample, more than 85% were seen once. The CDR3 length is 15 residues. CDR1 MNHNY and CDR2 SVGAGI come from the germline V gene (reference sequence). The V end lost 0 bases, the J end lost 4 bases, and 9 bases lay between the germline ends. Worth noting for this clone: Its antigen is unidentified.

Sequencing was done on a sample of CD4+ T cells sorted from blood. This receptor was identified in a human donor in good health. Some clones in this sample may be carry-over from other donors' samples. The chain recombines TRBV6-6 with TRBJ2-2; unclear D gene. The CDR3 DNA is TGTGCCAGCAGTTACTCGAGGACGGGCACCGGGGAGCTGTTTTTT. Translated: CASSYSRTGTGELFF.